This T cell receptor (beta chain) is from a study of identical twins. Study-wide findings and caveats: Out-of-frame sharing of TCR alpha in monozygotic twins was underestimated by models. Fewer insertions marked abundant cord blood beta clonotypes; young adult naive trended weakly, memory not at all. In beta out-of-frame sequences, the excess sharing between twins was weaker.

Between the trimmed V and J ends, which lost 5 bases and 4 bases, there was a span of 11 bases. CDR3 size: 13 residues. CDR1 is MNHNY and CDR2 is SVGAGI in the germline V gene (reference sequence). Of note for this clonotype: Its antigen is still unknown.

TCRdb re-called the 5' RACE reads with MiXCR, one entry per CDR3 protein. This table has 450,000 to 600,000 distinct CDR3 sequences, about 22% appearing once. This sample also belongs to another study, concerning yellow fever vaccine responses in identical twins.

The receptor was isolated from a young woman in good health. The V gene is TRBV6-6, the J gene TRBJ1-1; D possibly corresponds to TRBD1 (5 bases). What was sequenced was CD4+ T cells sorted from blood. CDR3 nucleotides: TGTGCCAGCAGTCAACGACAGTTCACTGAAGCTTTCTTT. Translated: CASSQRQFTEAFF.